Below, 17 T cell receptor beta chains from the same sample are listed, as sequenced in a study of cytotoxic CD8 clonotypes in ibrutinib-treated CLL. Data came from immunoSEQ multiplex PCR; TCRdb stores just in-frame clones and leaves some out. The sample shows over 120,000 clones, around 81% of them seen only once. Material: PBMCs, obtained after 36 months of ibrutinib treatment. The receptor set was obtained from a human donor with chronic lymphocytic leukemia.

The CDR3 nucleotides are TGTGCCAGCAGTCGCCGCCCTGGGCTGAACACTGAAGCTTTCTTT. It yields the protein CASSRRPGLNTEAFF. The chain uses TRBV27 and TRBJ1-1; no clear D gene. The CDR3 length is 15 residues. CDR1 MNHEY and CDR2 SMNVEV come from the germline V gene (reference sequence). V was trimmed by 5 bases and J by 0 bases, leaving 13 bases between them.

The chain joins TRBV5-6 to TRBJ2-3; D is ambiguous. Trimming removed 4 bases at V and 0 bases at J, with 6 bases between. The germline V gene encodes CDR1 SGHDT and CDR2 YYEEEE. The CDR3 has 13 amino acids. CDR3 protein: CASSLTSTDTQYF. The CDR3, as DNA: TGTGCCAGCAGCCTAACTAGCACAGATACGCAGTATTTT.

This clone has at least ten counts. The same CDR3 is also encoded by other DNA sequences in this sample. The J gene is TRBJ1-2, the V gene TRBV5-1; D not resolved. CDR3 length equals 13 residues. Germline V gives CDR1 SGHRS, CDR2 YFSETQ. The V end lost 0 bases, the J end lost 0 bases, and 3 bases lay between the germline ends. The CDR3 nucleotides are TGCGCCAGCAGCTTGGAAACTAACTATGGCTACACCTTC. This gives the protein CASSLETNYGYTF.

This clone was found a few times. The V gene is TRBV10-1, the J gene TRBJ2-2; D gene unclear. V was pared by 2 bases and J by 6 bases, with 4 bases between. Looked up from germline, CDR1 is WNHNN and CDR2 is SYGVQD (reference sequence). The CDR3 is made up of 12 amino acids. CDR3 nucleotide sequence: TGCGCCAGCAGTGAGGAAGCCGGGGAGCTGTTTTTT. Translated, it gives CASSEEAGELFF.

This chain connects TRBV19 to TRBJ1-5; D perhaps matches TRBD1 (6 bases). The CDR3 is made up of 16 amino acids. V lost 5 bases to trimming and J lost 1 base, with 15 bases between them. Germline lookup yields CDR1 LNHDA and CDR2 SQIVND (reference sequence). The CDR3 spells CASSPRQAPSNQPQHF. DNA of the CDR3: TGTGCCAGTAGTCCCCGACAGGCGCCAAGCAATCAGCCCCAGCATTTT. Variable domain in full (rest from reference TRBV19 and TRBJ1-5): DGGITQSPKYLFRKEGQNVTLSCEQNLNHDAMYWYRQDPGQGLRLIYYSQIVNDFQKGDIAEGYSVSREKKESFPLTVTSAQKNPTAFYLCASSPRQAPSNQPQHFGDGTRLSIL.

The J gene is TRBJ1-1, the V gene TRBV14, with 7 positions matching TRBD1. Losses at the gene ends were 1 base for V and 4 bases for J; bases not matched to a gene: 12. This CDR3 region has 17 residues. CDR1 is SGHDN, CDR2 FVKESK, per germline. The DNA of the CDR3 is TGTGCCAGCAGCCAAGTTTTTTGGGGGGCAGGGGGCACTGAAGCTTTCTTT. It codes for CASSQVFWGAGGTEAFF.

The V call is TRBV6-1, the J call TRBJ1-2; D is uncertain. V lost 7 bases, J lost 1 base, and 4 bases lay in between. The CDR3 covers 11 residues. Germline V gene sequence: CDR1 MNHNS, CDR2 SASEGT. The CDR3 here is CASIFNYGYTF. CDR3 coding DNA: TGTGCCAGCATCTTTAACTATGGCTACACCTTC.

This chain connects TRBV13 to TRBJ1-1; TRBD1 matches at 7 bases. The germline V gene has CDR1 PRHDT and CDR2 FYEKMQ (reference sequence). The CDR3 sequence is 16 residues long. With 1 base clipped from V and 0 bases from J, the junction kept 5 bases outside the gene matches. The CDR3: CASSLATGHMNTEAFF. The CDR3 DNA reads TGTGCCAGCAGCTTAGCGACAGGGCATATGAACACTGAAGCTTTCTTT.

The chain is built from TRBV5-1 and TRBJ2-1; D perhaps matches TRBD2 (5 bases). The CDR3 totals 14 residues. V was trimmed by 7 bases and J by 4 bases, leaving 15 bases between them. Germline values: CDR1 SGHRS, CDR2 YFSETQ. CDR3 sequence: CASAPRGTYNEQFF. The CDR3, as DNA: TGCGCCAGCGCCCCCCGGGGAACTTACAATGAGCAGTTCTTC.

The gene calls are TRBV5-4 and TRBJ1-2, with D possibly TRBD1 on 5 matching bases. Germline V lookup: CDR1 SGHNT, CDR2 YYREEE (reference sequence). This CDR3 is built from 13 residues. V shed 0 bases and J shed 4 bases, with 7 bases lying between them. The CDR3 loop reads CASSLAGPYGYTF. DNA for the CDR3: TGTGCCAGCAGCTTGGCAGGGCCCTATGGCTACACCTTC.

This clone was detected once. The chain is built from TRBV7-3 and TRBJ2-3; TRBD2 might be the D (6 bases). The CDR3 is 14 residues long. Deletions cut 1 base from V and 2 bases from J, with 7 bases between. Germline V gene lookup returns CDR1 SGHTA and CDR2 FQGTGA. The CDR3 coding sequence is TGTGCCAGCAGCTTAAGCGGGGCCACAGATACGCAGTATTTT. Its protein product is CASSLSGATDTQYF.

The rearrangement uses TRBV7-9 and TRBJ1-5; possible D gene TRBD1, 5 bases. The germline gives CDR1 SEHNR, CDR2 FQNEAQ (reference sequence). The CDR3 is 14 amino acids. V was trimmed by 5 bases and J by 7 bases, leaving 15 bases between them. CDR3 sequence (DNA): TGTGCCAGCAGCCGGCGGGGCAGCGGGCAGCCCCAGCATTTT. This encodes CASSRRGSGQPQHF.

The CDR3 nucleotides read TGTGCCAGCAGCCGGACAGGCCTGTACCAAGAGACCCAGTACTTC. Translated: CASSRTGLYQETQYF. The chain couples TRBV28 to TRBJ2-5; 7 nucleotides match TRBD1. The V segment lost 6 bases and the J segment 0 bases; nucleotides outside the gene matches: 7. The CDR3 sequence is 15 residues long. Germline V lookup: CDR1 MDHEN, CDR2 SYDVKM. The whole variable domain, filled in from reference TRBV28 and TRBJ2-5, reads DVKVTQSSRYLVKRTGEKVFLECVQDMDHENMFWYRQDPGLGLRLIYFSYDVKMKEKGDIPEGYSVSREKKERFSLILESASTNQTSMYLCASSRTGLYQETQYFGPGTRLLVL.

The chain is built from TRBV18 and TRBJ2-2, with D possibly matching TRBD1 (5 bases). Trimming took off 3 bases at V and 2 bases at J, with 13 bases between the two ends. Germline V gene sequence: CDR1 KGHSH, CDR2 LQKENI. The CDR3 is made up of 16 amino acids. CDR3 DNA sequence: TGTGCCAGCTCACCTGTTAGGGGCCTTAACACCGGGGAGCTGTTTTTT. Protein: CASSPVRGLNTGELFF. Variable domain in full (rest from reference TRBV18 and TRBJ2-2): NAGVMQNPRHLVRRRGQEARLRCSPMKGHSHVYWYRQLPEEGLKFMVYLQKENIIDESGMPKERFSAEFPKEGPSILRIQQVVRGDSAAYFCASSPVRGLNTGELFFGEGSRLTVL.

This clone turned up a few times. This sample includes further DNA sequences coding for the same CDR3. The CDR3 DNA reads as TGTGCCAGCTCACCAACCACAGATACGCAGTATTTT. This encodes CASSPTTDTQYF. The chain employs TRBV18 and TRBJ2-3, with D unclear. The CDR3 has 12 amino acids. Trimming took off 2 bases at V and 2 bases at J, with 2 bases between the two ends. The germline gives CDR1 KGHSH, CDR2 LQKENI. Using reference TRBV18 and TRBJ2-3 for the parts outside the CDR3, the full variable domain is NAGVMQNPRHLVRRRGQEARLRCSPMKGHSHVYWYRQLPEEGLKFMVYLQKENIIDESGMPKERFSAEFPKEGPSILRIQQVVRGDSAAYFCASSPTTDTQYFGPGTRLTVL.

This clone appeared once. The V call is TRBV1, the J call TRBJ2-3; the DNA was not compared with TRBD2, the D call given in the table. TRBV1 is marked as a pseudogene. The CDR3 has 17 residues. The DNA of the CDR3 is TGCACCAGCAGCCACCCCACATCGCGGAATAGCACAGATACGCAGTATTTT. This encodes CTSSHPTSRNSTDTQYF.

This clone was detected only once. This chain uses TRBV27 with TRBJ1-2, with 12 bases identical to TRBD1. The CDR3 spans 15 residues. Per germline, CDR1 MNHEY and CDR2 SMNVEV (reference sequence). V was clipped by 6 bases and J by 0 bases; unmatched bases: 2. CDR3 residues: CASRGQGASNYGYTF. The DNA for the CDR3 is TGTGCCAGCAGGGGACAGGGGGCGTCTAACTATGGCTACACCTTC.